This T cell receptor (beta chain) is from a study of regulatory T cells in long-lasting Graves disease. Both iRepertoire HTBI primers and Arm-PCR of CDR3 regions were used to build the TCR beta libraries. MiXCR was run by TCRdb on the multiplex PCR reads, yielding one entry per CDR3 protein. Of 350,000 to 450,000 distinct CDR3 sequences detected, around 16% appear once; the ten largest clones hold 7.8%. Germline V gene lookup returns CDR1 MDHEN and CDR2 SYDVKM. V lost 7 bases and J lost 2; bases outside the gene matches: 7. The CDR3 consists of 15 residues. In its sample, this clonotype was seen a few times. Time point given: newly diagnosed GD, antithyroid drugs for less than 3 months. The authors made the TCR library using RNA they extracted from PBMCs. The data also belong to a second study, concerning T cells in Graves' hyperthyroidism and ophthalmopathy.

The chain joins TRBV28 to TRBJ2-2, with 7 bases fitting TRBD2. Source: peripheral blood mononuclear cells (PBMCs), taken at new diagnosis, from a patient treated with antithyroid drugs. The sequence derives from a middle-aged woman with Graves disease. This CDR3 reads CASNPSGVNTGELFF. The CDR3 region has the DNA TGTGCCAGCAACCCTAGCGGAGTTAACACCGGGGAGCTGTTTTTT.